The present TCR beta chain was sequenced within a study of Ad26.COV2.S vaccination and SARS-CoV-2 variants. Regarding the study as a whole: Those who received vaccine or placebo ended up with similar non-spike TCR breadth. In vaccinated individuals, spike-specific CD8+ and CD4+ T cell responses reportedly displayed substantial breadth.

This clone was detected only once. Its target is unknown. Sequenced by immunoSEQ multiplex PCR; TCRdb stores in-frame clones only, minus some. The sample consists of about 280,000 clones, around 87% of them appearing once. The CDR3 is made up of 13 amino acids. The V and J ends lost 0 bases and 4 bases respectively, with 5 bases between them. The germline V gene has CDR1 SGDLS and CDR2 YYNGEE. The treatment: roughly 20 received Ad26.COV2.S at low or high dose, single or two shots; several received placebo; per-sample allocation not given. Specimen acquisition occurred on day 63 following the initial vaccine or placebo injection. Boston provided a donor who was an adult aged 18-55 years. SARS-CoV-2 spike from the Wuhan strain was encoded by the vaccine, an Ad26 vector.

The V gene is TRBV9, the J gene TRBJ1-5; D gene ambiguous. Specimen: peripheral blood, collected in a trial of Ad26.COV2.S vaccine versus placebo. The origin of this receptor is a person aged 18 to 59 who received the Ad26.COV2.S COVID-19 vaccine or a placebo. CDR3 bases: TGTGCCAGCAGCGTAGACCAAAATCAGCCCCAGCATTTT. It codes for CASSVDQNQPQHF.